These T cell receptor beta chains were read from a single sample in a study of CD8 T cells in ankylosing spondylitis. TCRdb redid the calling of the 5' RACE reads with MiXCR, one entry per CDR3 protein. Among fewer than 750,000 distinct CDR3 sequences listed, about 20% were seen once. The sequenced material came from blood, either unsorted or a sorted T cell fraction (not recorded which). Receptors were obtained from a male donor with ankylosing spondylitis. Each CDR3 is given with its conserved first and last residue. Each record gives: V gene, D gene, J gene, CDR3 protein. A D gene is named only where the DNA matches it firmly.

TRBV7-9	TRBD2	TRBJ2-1	CASSLTSGASSYNEQFF
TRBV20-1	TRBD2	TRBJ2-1	CSAGQPAGVTHNEQFF
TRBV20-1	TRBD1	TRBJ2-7	CSAGPGQGSYEQYF
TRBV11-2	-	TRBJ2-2	CASSLEFGGGELFF
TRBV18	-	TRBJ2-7	CASSPNDSPYGEQYF
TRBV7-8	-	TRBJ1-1	CASSLGASGPYEAFF
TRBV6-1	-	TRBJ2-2	CASSGGVNSGELFF
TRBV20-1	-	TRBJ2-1	CSARPTTSYEQFF
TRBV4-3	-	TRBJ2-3	CASSQDHSLPPSTDTQYF
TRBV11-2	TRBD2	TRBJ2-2	CASSLDGGLATTNTGELFF
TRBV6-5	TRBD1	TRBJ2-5	CASSYGTGVQETQYF
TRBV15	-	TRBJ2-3	CATSRDAGRSTDTQYF
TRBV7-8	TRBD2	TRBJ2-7	CASSSWVAGDYEQYF
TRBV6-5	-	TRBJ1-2	CASSYEGVPLNYGYTF
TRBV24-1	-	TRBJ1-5	CATSAGTRSNQPQHF
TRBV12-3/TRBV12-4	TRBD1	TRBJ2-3	CASSKQGAADTQYF
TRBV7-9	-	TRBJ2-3	CASSSKLGGTQYF
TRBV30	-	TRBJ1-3	CAWSIENTIYF
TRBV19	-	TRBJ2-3	CASRQHSSSTDTQYF
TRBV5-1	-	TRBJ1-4	CASSLGSGEKLFF
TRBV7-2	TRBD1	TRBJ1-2	CASSLVTGGRGYGYTF
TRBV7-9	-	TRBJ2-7	CASSPRASSGRYEQYF
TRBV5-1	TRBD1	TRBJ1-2	CASSLGMDRGLGYTF
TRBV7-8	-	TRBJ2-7	CASSQPGGFDYEQYF
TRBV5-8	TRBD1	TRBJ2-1	CASSLAQGAWEQFF
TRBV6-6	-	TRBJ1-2	CASSYSEVGYTF
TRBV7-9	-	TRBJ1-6	CASSLAGHTLHF
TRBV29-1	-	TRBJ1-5	CSVLFQERQPQHF
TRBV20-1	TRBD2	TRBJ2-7	CSAREAGGPGEQYF
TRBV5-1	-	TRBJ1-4	CASSVTSRQGEKLFF
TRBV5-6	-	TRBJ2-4	CASSLGVGRVNRGGGNIQYF
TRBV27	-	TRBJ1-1	CASSSRRGVTETEAFF
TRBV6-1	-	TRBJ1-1	CASLRSWNTEAFF
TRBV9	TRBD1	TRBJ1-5	CASSVGTGSDQPQHF
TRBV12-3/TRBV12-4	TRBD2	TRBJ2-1	CASSLALSGSPNEQFF
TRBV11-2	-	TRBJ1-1	CASSRFGTVNTEAFF
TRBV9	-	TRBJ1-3	CASSRLTTGGNTIYF
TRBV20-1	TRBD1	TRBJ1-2	CSAGTGGQTGYTF
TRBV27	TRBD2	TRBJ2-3	CASSSMLAGSDTQYF
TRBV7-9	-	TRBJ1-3	CASSFLGHISGNTIYF
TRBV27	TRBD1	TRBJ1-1	CASSHNRGRKNTEAFF
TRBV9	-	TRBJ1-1	CASSPPHPNTEAFF
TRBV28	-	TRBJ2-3	CASSLSGTGRDTQYF
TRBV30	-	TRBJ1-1	CAWSRRRANTEAFF
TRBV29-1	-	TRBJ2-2	CSVAGVGGTGELFF
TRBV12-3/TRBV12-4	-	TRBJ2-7	CASSLFGVSGEQYF